This T cell receptor beta chain was identified in a study of shared clonotypes between healthy human individuals. In the study overall: The study drew on a couple of women and three men aged 18 to 49 as donors.

Terminally differentiated effector memory CD45RA+ cells were excluded from the naive CD8 cells, which were CD45RO-negative and positively selected for CCR7. The study, taken as a whole, reports: Sharing across four donors was highest in naive CD4 (about 5%) and lowest in memory CD8 (0.4%).

Trimming stripped 11 bases from V and 1 base from J, with 11 bases between. Germline CDR1 reads SEHNR; CDR2 reads FQNEAQ (reference sequence). The CDR3 is 12 amino acids. This clone was observed a handful of times. What it binds is unknown. Original handling: Owing to the provision of junction-only sequences devoid of quality scores by immunoSEQ, filtering differed. Here immunoSEQ multiplex PCR was the method, and the copy in TCRdb shows in-frame clones only, minus some. V and J calls and clone size are those listed in that table; D and trimming were worked out from the DNA. The sample records about 1.9 million clones, 90% to 95% being singletons.

This receptor was taken from a man between 18 and 35 years old in good health. Some clones in this sample may be carry-over from other donors' samples. Sequencing used naive CD8+ T cells from PBMCs. The V gene is TRBV7-9, the J gene TRBJ1-1; D may be TRBD1 (5 bases). As DNA, the CDR3 is TGTGCCTCCAGGGTCGGGAACACTGAAGCTTTCTTT. It yields the protein CASRVGNTEAFF.